Listed here are 27 T cell receptor beta chains from one sample, sequenced in a study of T cell repertoires in cytomegalovirus infection. One entry per CDR3 protein, called by TCRdb with MiXCR from the reads. The sample yields roughly 700,000 distinct CDR3 sequences, around 32% seen once. These receptors lack a known antigen. Sequenced material: cultured PBMCs, taken from culture after CMV antigen stimulation. These receptor sequences come from a human donor in good health (CMV status not recorded). Some clones in this sample may be carry-over from other donors' samples.

The rearrangement joins TRBV20-1 to TRBJ2-1; D call uncertain. Trimming took 1 base from V and 8 from J, leaving 6 bases between them. The length of the CDR3 is 11 residues. Germline V gene data show CDR1 as DFQATT and CDR2 as SNEGSKA (reference sequence). CDR3 region: CSARVGDEQFF. CDR3 DNA sequence: TGCAGTGCTAGAGTGGGCGATGAGCAGTTCTTC.

This clonotype occurred many times. The J gene is TRBJ1-5, the V gene TRBV7-2; D unclear. Between the trimmed V and J ends, which lost 5 bases and 12 bases, there was a span of 17 bases. The CDR3 covers 13 residues. The germline V gene has CDR1 SGHTA and CDR2 FQGNSA. CDR3 amino acids: CASSPELMAGQHF. Here the CDR3 DNA reads TGTGCCAGCAGCCCCGAGTTAATGGCAGGCCAGCATTTT.

This clonotype appeared many times. This sequence joins TRBV7-2 and TRBJ2-5, with 9 nucleotides matching TRBD2. J was trimmed by 5 bases and V by 5 bases; bases with no gene match: 9. Germline V gives CDR1 SGHTA, CDR2 FQGNSA. The CDR3 runs 15 residues. The CDR3: CASSHASGTGETQYF. In nucleotides, the CDR3 is TGTGCCAGCAGCCACGCTAGCGGGACTGGCGAGACCCAGTACTTC. The entire variable domain, with the rest obtained from reference TRBV7-2 and TRBJ2-5, is as follows: GAGVSQSPSNKVTEKGKDVELRCDPISGHTALYWYRQSLGQGLEFLIYFQGNSAPDKSGLPSDRFSAERTGGSVSTLTIQRTQQEDSAVYLCASSHASGTGETQYFGPGTRLLVL.

The chain employs TRBV18 and TRBJ2-3; TRBD2 aligns across 9 bases. CDR1 is KGHSH, CDR2 LQKENI, per germline. This CDR3 spans 15 amino acids. The V and J ends lost 2 bases and 2 bases, in that order; junction bases with no gene match: 2. The CDR3 DNA follows: TGTGCCAGCTCACCAGCGGGAGGGCCCACAGATACGCAGTATTTT. Translated, it gives CASSPAGGPTDTQYF.

The chain uses TRBV19 and TRBJ2-5, with unresolved D. Between the trimmed V and J ends, which lost 4 bases and 1 base, there was a span of 10 bases. Germline V gives CDR1 LNHDA, CDR2 SQIVND (reference sequence). This CDR3 has 14 amino acids. The CDR3: CASSTLDRQETQYF. Here the CDR3 DNA reads TGTGCCAGTAGTACCCTGGACCGCCAAGAGACCCAGTACTTC.

This clonotype was recorded once. The genes are TRBV12-3 or TRBV12-4 and TRBJ2-1; the D call may be TRBD1 or TRBD2 (5 bases each). V was cut by 6 bases and J by 4 bases, with 10 bases left in between. The CDR3 consists of 13 residues. CDR3 sequence: CASRSGPYNEQFF. CDR3 nucleotides: TGTGCCAGCAGGTCGGGACCTTACAATGAGCAGTTCTTC.

In regard to this clonotype: The junction departs from germline at one end; a sequencing error may be responsible. The rearrangement joins TRBV7-2 to TRBJ2-1, with TRBD2 identical over 8 bases. CDR3 length: 12 residues. The V gene's germline CDR1 is SGHTA and CDR2 FQGNSA. The CDR3 coding sequence is TGTGCCAGCAGCACCCCCGGGACTAGGGATCACTTC. Its translation: CASSTPGTRDHF.

The CDR3 coding sequence is TGTGCCAGCAGTTCGCCGCTGATGAGGGGCGGGGGCACTGAAGCTTTCTTT. Residues: CASSSPLMRGGGTEAFF. V usage is TRBV12-3 or TRBV12-4 and J usage is TRBJ1-1, with D perhaps matching TRBD1 (5 bases). Trimming stripped 4 bases from V and 4 bases from J, with 22 bases between. The CDR3 loop spans 17 amino acids.

This clonotype was picked up many times. The CDR3 sequence is CASSLSSGTSYEQYF. CDR3 in DNA: TGTGCCAGCAGCTTATCTAGCGGTACTTCCTACGAGCAGTACTTC. The chain joins TRBV7-2 to TRBJ2-7; 7 positions agree with TRBD2. The CDR3 sequence is 15 residues long. V lost 2 bases and J lost 1; bases outside the gene matches: 5. Germline-derived CDR1 and CDR2 are SGHTA and FQGNSA.

This chain links TRBV7-6 with TRBJ2-2, with D possibly being TRBD2 (6 bases). Trimming pared 5 bases from V and 4 bases from J, leaving 20 bases between. CDR3 length equals 17 residues. The germline CDR1 and CDR2 sequences are SGHVS and FNYEAQ. The CDR3 region is CASSLGRLGGSTGELFF. CDR3 bases: TGTGCCAGCAGCCTAGGCAGGCTGGGGGGTAGCACCGGGGAGCTGTTTTTT.

V gene TRBV6-2 or TRBV6-3 combines with J gene TRBJ2-4; 10 bases agree with TRBD1. This CDR3 spans 14 amino acids. V gave up 5 bases and J gave up 7 bases; unmatched junction bases: 5. The germline CDR1 and CDR2 sequences are MNHEY and SVGEGT. CDR3 coding DNA: TGTGCCAGCAGTCGACAGGGGGCTAGGAACATTCAGTACTTC. This sequence encodes CASSRQGARNIQYF.

This clonotype was observed at least ten times. The chain links TRBV7-2 to TRBJ2-3, with TRBD2 as a possible D gene (5 bases). Trimming stripped 5 bases from V and 6 bases from J, with 15 bases between. The CDR3 covers 14 residues. In germline, CDR1 is SGHTA, CDR2 FQGNSA. CDR3 nucleotide sequence: TGTGCCAGCAGCCCTACGACGGGGTGGGATACGCAGTATTTT. It codes for CASSPTTGWDTQYF.

This clonotype turned up a few times. The rearrangement uses TRBV5-1 and TRBJ1-1; TRBD1 might be the D (6 bases). This CDR3 is built from 17 residues. The V gene lost 6 bases and the J gene lost 4 bases, with 25 bases spanning the gap. From germline, CDR1 is SGHRS and CDR2 YFSETQ. The CDR3 sequence: CASNPDGGRARGTEAFF. Written as DNA, the CDR3 is TGCGCCAGCAATCCGGATGGGGGCCGCGCACGAGGCACTGAAGCTTTCTTT.

In its sample, this clonotype was seen a few times. The chain joins TRBV12-3 or TRBV12-4 to TRBJ2-5; possibly TRBD1 or TRBD2 for D (5 bases each). The CDR3 totals 15 residues. Trimming stripped 5 bases from V and 0 bases from J, with 13 bases between. The CDR3 coding sequence is TGTGCCAGCAGTAGAAGGGGAGTTTACCAAGAGACCCAGTACTTC. Translated, it gives CASSRRGVYQETQYF.

There are a few counts of this clonotype. The chain links TRBV10-3 to TRBJ1-1; D is undetermined. This CDR3 comprises 14 residues. CDR1 and CDR2 (germline): ENHRY, SYGVKD. V was shortened by 0 bases and J by 3 bases, with 8 bases between the two germline ends. Here the CDR3 DNA reads TGTGCCATCAGTGAGTCGAATTTCCACACTGAAGCTTTCTTT. The encoded protein is CAISESNFHTEAFF.

In this sample, this clonotype turned up once. V usage is TRBV6-2 or TRBV6-3 and J usage is TRBJ1-1, with 7 bases aligning to TRBD1. The V and J ends lost 5 bases and 2 bases, in that order; junction bases with no gene match: 5. The CDR3 spans 14 residues. Germline V gene data show CDR1 as MNHEY and CDR2 as SVGEGT. CDR3 in amino acids: CASSDTGANTEAFF. The CDR3 DNA sequence: TGTGCCAGCAGTGATACAGGGGCAAACACTGAAGCTTTCTTT.

The V and J genes are TRBV6-6 and TRBJ2-3; tentatively, D is TRBD2 (6 bases). The CDR3 is 14 residues long. The V end lost 2 bases, the J end lost 6 bases, and 12 bases lay between the germline ends. Germline CDR1 reads MNHNY; CDR2 reads SVGAGI (reference sequence). CDR3 in amino acids: CASSYEGRRDTQYF. In nucleotides, the CDR3 is TGTGCCAGCAGTTACGAGGGGAGGCGCGATACGCAGTATTTT.

In its sample, this clonotype was seen a few times. The chain combines TRBV12-3 or TRBV12-4 with TRBJ2-3; 7 nucleotides align to TRBD2. The CDR3 sequence is 15 residues long. With 7 bases clipped from V and 6 bases from J, the junction kept 13 bases outside the gene matches. CDR3 sequence reads: CASTLRGGSADTQYF. As DNA, the CDR3 is TGTGCCAGCACTCTGCGCGGCGGGAGTGCGGATACGCAGTATTTT.

V gene TRBV29-1 combines with J gene TRBJ2-1, with 9 positions matching TRBD1. V lost 7 bases and J lost 5; bases outside the gene matches: 9. CDR3 length: 14 amino acids. Germline V lookup: CDR1 SQVTM, CDR2 ANQGSEA. The CDR3 DNA reads TGCAGCGGAGCAAGGGACAGGGAAGACAATGAGCAGTTCTTC. Protein sequence: CSGARDREDNEQFF.

The chain employs TRBV10-3 and TRBJ1-3, with a possible D match to TRBD1 (6 bases). Germline V gene data show CDR1 as ENHRY and CDR2 as SYGVKD. With 0 bases removed from V and 0 bases from J, the gap between germline ends came to 12 bases. The CDR3 is 17 amino acids. The CDR3 DNA is TGTGCCATCAGTGAGTCAAGGGGGACCGGCTCTGGAAACACCATATATTTT. This codes for CAISESRGTGSGNTIYF.

Only a few counts were recorded for this clonotype. The rearrangement uses TRBV20-1 and TRBJ2-5; D may be TRBD1 (7 bases). Trimming left V 2 bases short and J 3 bases short, with 10 bases between. Germline V lookup: CDR1 DFQATT, CDR2 SNEGSKA (reference sequence). The CDR3 spans 13 residues. CDR3 region: CSARRGTEETQYF. The CDR3 DNA reads as TGCAGTGCTAGACGGGGGACAGAAGAGACCCAGTACTTC.

In regard to this clonotype: Just one base apart from a much larger clone, this may be a read error. The gene calls are TRBV7-2 and TRBJ1-1; no clear D. V was cut by 8 bases and J by 0 bases, with 10 bases left in between. Germline V lookup: CDR1 SGHTA, CDR2 FQGNSA. CDR3 length equals 13 residues. The CDR3 nucleotides read TGTGCCAGCGGCGCCGAAATGAACACTGAAGCTTTCTTT. This translates into CASGAEMNTEAFF.

Notes on this clonotype: One junction end does not reproduce the germline sequence, and a read error may be involved. This rearrangement joins TRBV20-1 to TRBJ2-4; TRBD2 might be the D (6 bases). Germline V gives CDR1 DFQATT, CDR2 SNEGSKA (reference sequence). The length of the CDR3 is 15 residues. CDR3 nucleotide sequence: TGCGGTGCTAGAAAACTCCGGGACTCCAATACCATTCAGTACTTC. Amino acid sequence: CGARKLRDSNTIQYF.

This clonotype was observed a handful of times. CDR3 sequence reads: CASKVGGALYNEQFF. The CDR3 DNA is TGTGCCTCCAAAGTAGGGGGGGCTCTGTACAATGAGCAGTTCTTC. The V gene is TRBV7-9, the J gene TRBJ2-1, with D possibly being TRBD2 (7 bases). The germline V gene has CDR1 SEHNR and CDR2 FQNEAQ (reference sequence). The V and J ends lost 11 bases and 4 bases respectively, with 21 bases between them. The CDR3 covers 15 residues.

This clonotype occurred a few times. V gene TRBV7-2 combines with J gene TRBJ2-3, with 8 bases that match TRBD2. The V gene's germline CDR1 is SGHTA and CDR2 FQGNSA. The CDR3 contains 16 residues. Trimming removed 5 bases from V and 4 bases from J; junction bases left unmatched: 11. CDR3 nucleotide sequence: TGTGCCAGCAGCCCCGTGAGCGGGAGAGTTGCAGATACGCAGTATTTT. Protein: CASSPVSGRVADTQYF.

This clonotype was seen a few times. V usage is TRBV11-2 and J usage is TRBJ2-4, with D perhaps assigned TRBD1 or TRBD2 (5 bases each). This CDR3 has 14 amino acids. In germline, CDR1 is SGHAT, CDR2 FQNNGV. V was pared by 5 bases and J by 2 bases, with 10 bases between. The CDR3 reads CASSTGPTKNIQYF. For the CDR3, the DNA is TGTGCCAGCAGCACGGGACCAACCAAAAACATTCAGTACTTC.

This clonotype was counted ten times or more. This chain connects TRBV7-8 to TRBJ1-6, with TRBD1 identical over 7 bases. The ends lost 2 bases at V and 5 bases at J; junction bases unmatched: 9. Germline V gives CDR1 SGHVS, CDR2 FQNEAQ. The CDR3 spans 17 residues. The DNA for the CDR3 is TGTGCCAGCAGCTTAAGGGGGCACAGGGATAATAATTCACCCCTCCACTTT. Protein: CASSLRGHRDNNSPLHF.